A single sample is the source of the 32 T cell receptor beta chains below, sequenced in a study of blood T cell repertoires in COVID-19. Assay: immunoSEQ multiplex PCR; the TCRdb copy retains only in-frame clones and omits some. This sample yields 250,000 to 350,000 clones, of which around 87% are seen a single time; approximately 7.8% belongs to the top ten. The sequenced sample consisted of peripheral blood. Every receptor here comes from a woman between 45 and 60 years old who had recovered from COVID-19.

V gene TRBV2 combines with J gene TRBJ1-5; D is ambiguous. Looked up from germline, CDR1 is SNHLY and CDR2 is FYNNEI. The CDR3 runs 15 residues. The ends were cut back, 1 base at V and 6 bases at J, with 13 bases in the middle. The DNA of the CDR3 is TGTGCCAGCAGTGAAGAGAAACTTCTTAGTCAGCCCCAGCATTTT. Residues: CASSEEKLLSQPQHF. The full variable domain, completed using reference TRBV2 and TRBJ1-5, is EPEVTQTPSHQVTQMGQEVILRCVPISNHLYFYWYRQILGQKVEFLVSFYNNEISEKSEIFDDQFSVERPDGSNFTLKIRSTKLEDSAMYFCASSEEKLLSQPQHFGDGTRLSIL.

The V call is TRBV7-2, the J call TRBJ2-5, with TRBD2 matching over 10 bases. The CDR3 is 18 amino acids. V gave up 0 bases and J gave up 6 bases; unmatched junction bases: 13. Germline V gives CDR1 SGHTA, CDR2 FQGNSA. CDR3 amino acids: CASSLAWTTSGVTQTQYF. DNA for the CDR3: TGTGCCAGCAGCTTAGCCTGGACTACTAGCGGGGTTACTCAGACCCAGTACTTC.

Only one count was recorded for this clone. This chain connects TRBV28 to TRBJ2-7, with TRBD2 matching over 7 bases. This CDR3 has 16 amino acids. Germline CDR1 reads MDHEN; CDR2 reads SYDVKM. V shed 6 bases and J 3 bases; nucleotides not matched to a gene: 14. The CDR3 DNA reads as TGTGCCAGCAGCCCGGGGGACTACATAGAAGGCTACGAGCAGTACTTC. Its protein is CASSPGDYIEGYEQYF. The entire variable domain, with the rest obtained from reference TRBV28 and TRBJ2-7, is as follows: DVKVTQSSRYLVKRTGEKVFLECVQDMDHENMFWYRQDPGLGLRLIYFSYDVKMKEKGDIPEGYSVSREKKERFSLILESASTNQTSMYLCASSPGDYIEGYEQYFGPGTRLTVT.

The chain combines TRBV3-1 (or the pseudogene TRBV3-2) with TRBJ2-1, with TRBD1 as a possible D gene (5 bases). Germline CDR1 and CDR2: LGHDT and YNNKEL (reference sequence). The V end was cut by 0 bases, the J end by 5 bases, with 11 bases between. The CDR3 contains 15 residues. CDR3 protein: CASSQEQGTHNEQFF. The CDR3 coding sequence is TGTGCCAGCAGCCAAGAGCAGGGTACCCACAATGAGCAGTTCTTC.

The chain recombines TRBV14 with TRBJ2-7; the match to TRBD1 covers 7 bases. Germline values: CDR1 SGHDN, CDR2 FVKESK. Trimming took 3 bases from V and 1 from J; bases not matched to a gene: 6. The CDR3 is 15 amino acids. The CDR3 loop is CASSHKPGGSYEQYF. The CDR3 DNA reads as TGTGCCAGCAGCCACAAACCAGGGGGTTCCTACGAGCAGTACTTC.

This chain connects TRBV6-2 or TRBV6-3 to TRBJ2-1, with 15 positions matching TRBD2. V shed 6 bases and J 10 bases; nucleotides not matched to a gene: 4. Germline V lookup: CDR1 MNHEY, CDR2 SVGEGT. CDR3 size: 14 residues. CDR3 bases: TGTGCCAGCAGCGGGGGACTAGCGGGGGGAGAGCAGTTCTTC. Residues: CASSGGLAGGEQFF.

The V and J genes are TRBV11-2 and TRBJ1-4; D may be TRBD1 (6 bases). The ends were cut back, 3 bases at V and 4 bases at J, with 12 bases in the middle. Germline CDR1 reads SGHAT; CDR2 reads FQNNGV. The CDR3 has 15 residues. This CDR3 is CASSLSTGVNEKLFF. The DNA of the CDR3 is TGTGCCAGCAGCTTGTCGACAGGAGTTAATGAAAAACTGTTTTTT.

This clone was counted a few times. The chain has TRBV10-3 and TRBJ1-2, with D unresolved. This CDR3 has 14 residues. Trimming pared 4 bases from V and 3 bases from J, leaving 12 bases between. Germline V gives CDR1 ENHRY, CDR2 SYGVKD. For the CDR3, the DNA is TGTGCCATCAGTGTCGGTCTCGGGGACTATGGCTACACCTTC. Residues: CAISVGLGDYGYTF.

The gene calls are TRBV6-5 and TRBJ1-4; 9 nucleotides align to TRBD1. V gave up 6 bases and J gave up 8 bases; unmatched junction bases: 7. Germline V gene sequence: CDR1 MNHEY, CDR2 SVGAGI. The CDR3 length is 14 residues. The CDR3: CASRLGQGNEKLFF. The CDR3 nucleotides read TGTGCCAGCAGGCTGGGACAGGGTAACGAAAAACTGTTTTTT.

The genes are TRBV5-6 and TRBJ2-3, with 10 bases aligning to TRBD2. The trim removed 3 bases at V and 9 bases at J, leaving 10 bases unmatched. CDR3 length: 15 amino acids. Germline CDR1 reads SGHDT; CDR2 reads YYEEEE. CDR3: CASSSYHLAGATQYF. The CDR3 region has the DNA TGTGCCAGCAGCTCCTATCATCTAGCGGGGGCAACGCAGTATTTT. Filled out from reference TRBV5-6 and TRBJ2-3, the complete variable domain reads DAGVTQSPTHLIKTRGQQVTLRCSPKSGHDTVSWYQQALGQGPQFIFQYYEEEERQRGNFPDRFSGHQFPNYSSELNVNALLLGDSALYLCASSSYHLAGATQYFGPGTRLTVL.

J is TRBJ1-2 and V is TRBV28, with D perhaps matching TRBD1 (5 bases). Trimming cost V 3 bases and J 8 bases, with 16 bases left between them. Germline lookup yields CDR1 MDHEN and CDR2 SYDVKM. The CDR3 runs to 14 residues. The chain's CDR3 is CASSLGGSHWGYTF. CDR3 bases: TGTGCCAGCAGTTTGGGGGGTTCTCACTGGGGCTACACCTTC.

This clone was detected only once. The chain carries TRBV4-1 and TRBJ2-4; no reliable D call. CDR1 MGHRA and CDR2 YSYEKL come from the germline V gene. The V end was cut by 6 bases, the J end by 0 bases, with 9 bases between. This CDR3 is 14 amino acids long. CDR3 sequence: CASSHELAKNIQYF. The CDR3 DNA sequence: TGCGCCAGCAGTCACGAACTAGCCAAAAACATTCAGTACTTC.

The chain links TRBV7-2 to TRBJ1-2; weak D call: TRBD1 (6 bases). The CDR3 is 13 amino acids. Germline values: CDR1 SGHTA, CDR2 FQGNSA. With 5 bases removed from V and 3 bases from J, the gap between germline ends came to 10 bases. The CDR3 sequence: CASSQGHYYGYTF. The CDR3 DNA reads TGTGCCAGCAGCCAGGGACACTACTATGGCTACACCTTC.

The chain employs TRBV24-1 and TRBJ2-6; D call uncertain. CDR1 is KGHDR and CDR2 is SFDVKD in the germline V gene. V was cut by 4 bases and J by 0 bases, with 18 bases left in between. The CDR3 contains 19 residues. The CDR3 coding sequence is TGTGCCACCAGTGAATCTCGGGTAGGATTATCCTCTGGGGCCAACGTCCTGACTTTC. Residues: CATSESRVGLSSGANVLTF.

This sequence joins TRBV19 and TRBJ1-3, with D possibly matching TRBD1 (6 bases). This CDR3 contains 17 residues. Germline V gives CDR1 LNHDA, CDR2 SQIVND (reference sequence). V was pared by 9 bases and J by 0 bases, with 21 bases between. The DNA of the CDR3 is TGTGCCAGCTCCGAGGGGGGGAGACTTAGCTCTGGAAACACCATATATTTT. This sequence encodes CASSEGGRLSSGNTIYF. The full variable domain, with the rest looked up from reference TRBV19 and TRBJ1-3, is DGGITQSPKYLFRKEGQNVTLSCEQNLNHDAMYWYRQDPGQGLRLIYYSQIVNDFQKGDIAEGYSVSREKKESFPLTVTSAQKNPTAFYLCASSEGGRLSSGNTIYFGEGSWLTVV.

The chain is built from TRBV7-9 and TRBJ1-2; D is uncertain. CDR3 length equals 14 residues. V was clipped by 5 bases and J by 4 bases, with 14 bases between them. Germline V CDR1 and CDR2: SEHNR, FQNEAQ (reference sequence). CDR3 region: CASSARTGIYGYTF. DNA for the CDR3: TGTGCCAGCAGCGCACGGACGGGGATCTATGGCTACACCTTC.

About this clone itself: The same CDR3 is also encoded by other DNA sequences in this sample. The chain combines TRBV5-1 with TRBJ2-5, with D uncertain. V was pared by 0 bases and J by 5 bases, with 8 bases between. This CDR3 is built from 13 residues. From germline, CDR1 is SGHRS and CDR2 YFSETQ. As DNA, the CDR3 is TGCGCCAGCAGCTTGGGCCCAGGCGAGACCCAGTACTTC. Translation gives CASSLGPGETQYF.

The chain uses TRBV7-9 and TRBJ2-1; 10 nucleotides agree with TRBD2. Germline CDR1 is SEHNR and CDR2 is FQNEAQ (reference sequence). The CDR3 consists of 15 residues. The V gene end was trimmed by 2 bases and the J gene end by 9 bases; junction bases not matched to a gene: 7. The CDR3 coding sequence is TGTGCCAGCAGCTTACAAGCGGGGGGGCCCGGTGAGCAGTTCTTC. Translating it yields CASSLQAGGPGEQFF.

V usage is TRBV19 and J usage is TRBJ1-6; D uncertain. Germline V gene data show CDR1 as LNHDA and CDR2 as SQIVND (reference sequence). Trimming removed 6 bases at V and 0 bases at J, with 15 bases between. The CDR3 contains 17 residues. The CDR3 here is CASSIVGERSYNSPLHF. The CDR3 bases are TGTGCCAGTAGCATCGTGGGTGAGCGCTCCTATAATTCACCCCTCCACTTT.

This clone was counted between two and nine times. The rearrangement uses TRBV7-9 and TRBJ2-1; tentative D call: TRBD2 (5 bases). The germline CDR1 and CDR2 sequences are SEHNR and FQNEAQ (reference sequence). The V gene lost 5 bases and the J gene lost 6 bases, with 20 bases spanning the gap. There are 16 residues in the CDR3. This CDR3 reads CASSPSGRSLRNEQFF. The CDR3 DNA is TGTGCCAGCAGCCCTAGTGGGAGATCCTTACGCAATGAGCAGTTCTTC.

This clone was seen only once. The J gene is TRBJ1-2, the V gene TRBV7-3; D gene unclear. CDR3 length equals 15 residues. Trimming removed 2 bases at V and 0 bases at J, with 10 bases between. The germline gives CDR1 SGHTA, CDR2 FQGTGA. The CDR3 sequence is CASSLGAGPNYGYTF. DNA for the CDR3: TGTGCCAGCAGCTTAGGTGCCGGTCCTAACTATGGCTACACCTTC.

The chain carries TRBV27 and TRBJ1-5; no firm D call. V was clipped by 3 bases and J by 4 bases, with 16 bases between them. CDR1 is MNHEY, CDR2 SMNVEV, per germline (reference sequence). The CDR3 has 16 residues. The CDR3 sequence is CASSFLYAGGNQPQHF. The DNA for the CDR3 is TGTGCCAGCAGTTTCCTTTATGCGGGTGGTAATCAGCCCCAGCATTTT.

This chain uses TRBV5-1 with TRBJ2-5; D possibly corresponds to TRBD1 (5 bases). Germline V gene data show CDR1 as SGHRS and CDR2 as YFSETQ. The V end lost 9 bases, the J end lost 3 bases, and 18 bases lay between the germline ends. The CDR3 loop spans 14 amino acids. The chain's CDR3 is CATTTAGLKETQYF. The CDR3 DNA is TGCGCCACAACAACTGCAGGGTTGAAAGAGACCCAGTACTTC.

Concerning this clone: The sample holds other DNA sequences that translate to the same CDR3. The chain employs TRBV29-1 and TRBJ1-2, with TRBD1 matching over 9 bases. Losses at the gene ends were 4 bases for V and 2 bases for J; bases not matched to a gene: 2. Germline V gene lookup returns CDR1 SQVTM and CDR2 ANQGSEA. This CDR3 has 13 residues. CDR3 nucleotides: TGCAGCGTTGGGGACAGGGCAAACTATGGCTACACCTTC. Translated: CSVGDRANYGYTF.

The chain recombines TRBV7-2 with TRBJ2-1, with D possibly matching TRBD2 (5 bases). The germline CDR1 and CDR2 sequences are SGHTA and FQGNSA. Trimming shortened V by 7 bases and J by 4 bases, and 14 bases separated the two germline ends. This CDR3 has 14 residues. The CDR3 is CASNLPRGYNEQFF. Written as DNA, the CDR3 is TGTGCCAGCAACCTGCCAAGAGGGTACAATGAGCAGTTCTTC.

The chain carries TRBV27 and TRBJ2-3; tentative D call: TRBD2 (5 bases). The V and J ends lost 5 bases and 4 bases respectively, with 19 bases between them. Germline V lookup: CDR1 MNHEY, CDR2 SMNVEV (reference sequence). The CDR3 runs to 16 residues. Here the CDR3 DNA reads TGTGCCAGCAGTAGGACCCCGAGGGCCCAGGCAGATACGCAGTATTTT. Translated: CASSRTPRAQADTQYF.

The chain links TRBV3-1 (or the pseudogene TRBV3-2) to TRBJ2-5, with D perhaps TRBD2 (6 bases). V was cut by 1 base and J by 5 bases, with 8 bases left in between. This CDR3 contains 13 residues. Germline V lookup: CDR1 LGHDT, CDR2 YNNKEL (reference sequence). CDR3 protein: CASSQASVETQYF. CDR3 in DNA: TGTGCCAGCAGCCAAGCTAGCGTCGAGACCCAGTACTTC.

The chain employs TRBV7-2 and TRBJ2-5; TRBD2 might be the D (6 bases). The CDR3 has 14 amino acids. V lost 5 bases and J lost 1, with 11 bases in between. Germline values: CDR1 SGHTA, CDR2 FQGNSA. Here the CDR3 DNA reads TGTGCCAGCAGCACCAGCGGGCCCCAAGAGACCCAGTACTTC. This sequence encodes CASSTSGPQETQYF.

This chain connects TRBV7-2 to TRBJ2-3, with TRBD2 matching over 10 bases. This CDR3 region has 16 residues. The V gene's germline CDR1 is SGHTA and CDR2 FQGNSA. V shed 1 base and J 6 bases; nucleotides not matched to a gene: 7. The chain's CDR3 is CASSLVSGGAIDTQYF. The CDR3 nucleotides are TGTGCCAGCAGCTTAGTGAGCGGGGGGGCTATCGATACGCAGTATTTT.

This chain connects TRBV6-6 to TRBJ1-1, with a tentative D call TRBD1 (6 bases). From germline, CDR1 is MNHNY and CDR2 SVGAGI (reference sequence). Trimming left V 2 bases short and J 11 bases short, with 12 bases between. This CDR3 has 12 amino acids. The CDR3 sequence: CASSYRQANAFF. The CDR3 region has the DNA TGTGCCAGCAGTTACCGACAGGCTAACGCTTTCTTT.

V and J are TRBV28 and TRBJ2-3, with a weak D call TRBD1 (5 bases). This CDR3 spans 13 amino acids. Trimming stripped 8 bases from V and 1 base from J, with 10 bases between. In germline, CDR1 is MDHEN, CDR2 SYDVKM. The CDR3 DNA reads as TGTGCCAGCGAAGACAGACGCACAGATACGCAGTATTTT. This encodes CASEDRRTDTQYF.

The chain employs TRBV10-3 and TRBJ2-2; 7 nucleotides agree with TRBD1. CDR3 length: 15 residues. The junction had 2 bases not matched to a gene; V was cut back by 0 bases and J by 4 bases. From germline, CDR1 is ENHRY and CDR2 SYGVKD. The DNA of the CDR3 is TGTGCCATCAGTGAGTCACCAGGGGGCACCGGGGAGCTGTTTTTT. It specifies CAISESPGGTGELFF.